These 27 T cell receptor beta chains came from one sample sequenced in a study of T cell responses to AZD1222 COVID-19 vaccine. Assay used: immunoSEQ multiplex PCR; TCRdb lists only in-frame clones, some missing. The table shows around 120,000 clones, with 93% occurring only once. The material was peripheral blood, obtained 28 days after the second AZD1222 dose. All receptors derive from an adult who received the AZD1222 COVID-19 vaccine.

The chain carries TRBV18 and TRBJ1-2; TRBD1 might be the D (5 bases). V gave up 3 bases and J gave up 5 bases, with 10 bases separating them. The CDR3 runs to 13 residues. Germline-derived CDR1 and CDR2 are KGHSH and LQKENI. The DNA for the CDR3 is TGTGCCAGCTCACCTCCAGACAGTTATGGCTACACCTTC. Its translation is CASSPPDSYGYTF.

The chain joins TRBV10-2 to TRBJ2-6; D perhaps matches TRBD1 (6 bases). Trimming removed 3 bases at V and 3 bases at J, with 9 bases between. CDR3 length equals 15 residues. CDR1 is WSHSY and CDR2 is SAAADI in the germline V gene. This CDR3 is CASSEPGVGANVLTF. CDR3 DNA sequence: TGCGCCAGCAGTGAACCAGGGGTTGGGGCCAACGTCCTGACTTTC.

The chain carries TRBV7-9 and TRBJ2-7; no firm D call. This CDR3 region has 13 residues. Trimming pared 1 base from V and 4 bases from J, leaving 8 bases between. Germline V CDR1 and CDR2: SEHNR, FQNEAQ (reference sequence). This CDR3 is CASSLGEVYEQYF. For the CDR3, the DNA is TGTGCCAGCAGCTTAGGTGAAGTTTACGAGCAGTACTTC.

The count of this clone is one. This chain joins TRBV18 and TRBJ1-1, with D hard to call. Germline V CDR1 and CDR2: KGHSH, LQKENI. With 1 base removed from V and 4 bases from J, the gap between germline ends came to 10 bases. CDR3 size: 14 residues. The CDR3 region has the DNA TGTGCCAGCTCACCACGGAAAATAGGCACTGAAGCTTTCTTT. Its protein is CASSPRKIGTEAFF. The full variable domain, completed using reference TRBV18 and TRBJ1-1, is NAGVMQNPRHLVRRRGQEARLRCSPMKGHSHVYWYRQLPEEGLKFMVYLQKENIIDESGMPKERFSAEFPKEGPSILRIQQVVRGDSAAYFCASSPRKIGTEAFFGQGTRLTVV.

J is TRBJ2-7 and V is TRBV4-1; no clear D. The CDR3 is 14 residues long. Germline lookup yields CDR1 MGHRA and CDR2 YSYEKL. Trimming stripped 2 bases from V and 0 bases from J, with 8 bases between. CDR3 DNA sequence: TGCGCCAGCAGCCAAATAGCTAGCTCCTACGAGCAGTACTTC. Protein product: CASSQIASSYEQYF.

The rearrangement links TRBV3-1 (or the pseudogene TRBV3-2) to TRBJ2-5; D may match TRBD1 or TRBD2 (5 bases each). The CDR3 has 16 amino acids. The germline V and J ends were trimmed by 1 base and 3 bases, with 15 bases remaining between them. Germline lookup yields CDR1 LGHDT and CDR2 YNNKEL (reference sequence). The CDR3 loop reads CASSQGGRQREETQYF. In nucleotides, the CDR3 is TGTGCCAGCAGCCAAGGGGGCCGACAGAGGGAAGAGACCCAGTACTTC.

The J gene is TRBJ1-5, the V gene TRBV12-3 or TRBV12-4, with D possibly being TRBD1 (5 bases). The V and J ends lost 8 bases and 6 bases respectively, with 14 bases between them. The CDR3 is 13 residues long. The CDR3, as DNA: TGTGCCAGCCTGGGGCAGGGTAGTCAGCCCCAGCATTTT. Residues: CASLGQGSQPQHF.

This clone is a singleton in its sample. The gene calls are TRBV25-1 and TRBJ2-7; TRBD1 matches at 7 bases. Germline trimming cut 1 base from V and 5 bases from J; bases unmatched to any gene: 8. The CDR3 has 15 residues. Per germline, CDR1 MGHDK and CDR2 SYGVNS. CDR3 DNA sequence: TGTGCCAGCAGTGAATCAACAGGGGCAGGCAACGAGCAGTACTTC. Translated: CASSESTGAGNEQYF.

The chain uses TRBV2 and TRBJ1-5; 7 nucleotides align to TRBD1. CDR1 SNHLY and CDR2 FYNNEI come from the germline V gene. The CDR3 has 16 residues. V shed 5 bases and J 2 bases; nucleotides not matched to a gene: 9. CDR3 DNA sequence: TGTGCCAGCAGTCCTGGAGGGGGCGTGGGCAATCAGCCCCAGCATTTT. It specifies CASSPGGGVGNQPQHF.

This clone appeared a single time. This chain joins TRBV5-8 and TRBJ1-2, with TRBD1 as a possible D gene (6 bases). CDR3 length: 14 amino acids. Germline CDR1 SGHTS, CDR2 YDEGEE. V was pared by 0 bases and J by 3 bases, with 9 bases between. The DNA of the CDR3 is TGTGCCAGCAGCTTGGGGGACATGTACTATGGCTACACCTTC. Protein sequence: CASSLGDMYYGYTF.

The V and J genes are TRBV27 and TRBJ1-2; no firm D call. Deletions cut 6 bases from V and 4 bases from J, with 18 bases between. The CDR3 is made up of 15 amino acids. Germline assignment: CDR1 MNHEY and CDR2 SMNVEV (reference sequence). This chain's CDR3 is CASSPDIGPSYGYTF. For the CDR3, the DNA is TGTGCCAGCAGCCCAGATATAGGACCCTCCTATGGCTACACCTTC.

The chain couples TRBV4-3 to TRBJ2-7; weak D call: TRBD2 (6 bases). Germline-derived CDR1 and CDR2 are LGHNA and YSLEER. The CDR3 has 20 amino acids. Between the trimmed V and J ends, which lost 0 bases and 0 bases, there was a span of 24 bases. CDR3 bases: TGCGCCAGCAGCCAAGATGTTCCGGGTTTACGGGAGTTACTCTCCTACGAGCAGTACTTC. It specifies CASSQDVPGLRELLSYEQYF.

This chain's CDR3 is CASSQDFSPPQVPGSEAFF. Written as DNA, the CDR3 is TGTGCCAGCAGCCAAGATTTTAGTCCACCCCAAGTCCCGGGGAGTGAAGCTTTCTTT. The V call is TRBV3-1 (or the pseudogene TRBV3-2), the J call TRBJ1-1; D call uncertain. CDR1 is LGHDT and CDR2 is YNNKEL in the germline V gene (reference sequence). CDR3 length: 19 residues. V was cut by 0 bases and J by 7 bases, with 27 bases left in between.

This chain links TRBV5-8 with TRBJ2-2; D might be TRBD2 (5 bases). V was shortened by 5 bases and J by 0 bases, with 11 bases between the two germline ends. Germline CDR1 reads SGHTS; CDR2 reads YDEGEE. The CDR3 consists of 15 residues. CDR3 DNA: TGTGCCAGCAGAGGAGTGCGGGCGAACACCGGGGAGCTGTTTTTT. Translating it yields CASRGVRANTGELFF.

This clone was counted between two and nine times. CDR3 loop: CASATGDTQYF. CDR3 coding DNA: TGTGCCAGCGCTACAGGAGATACGCAGTATTTT. The chain employs TRBV7-9 and TRBJ2-3; possible D gene TRBD1, 5 bases. V lost 8 bases and J lost 5, with 8 bases in between. Germline V gene data show CDR1 as SEHNR and CDR2 as FQNEAQ (reference sequence). The CDR3 has 11 amino acids.

The chain employs TRBV10-2 and TRBJ1-1; tentatively, D is TRBD1 (5 bases). Germline V CDR1 and CDR2: WSHSY, SAAADI. The CDR3 loop spans 12 amino acids. Between the trimmed V and J ends, which lost 7 bases and 5 bases, there was a span of 11 bases. DNA for the CDR3: TGCGCCAGCACTTCAGGGAGAACTGAAGCTTTCTTT. This sequence encodes CASTSGRTEAFF.

The chain carries TRBV18 and TRBJ1-1; D is undetermined. The germline CDR1 and CDR2 sequences are KGHSH and LQKENI. The V gene lost 1 base and the J gene lost 0 bases, with 12 bases spanning the gap. The CDR3 contains 16 residues. CDR3 region: CASSPLQEAMNTEAFF. CDR3 sequence (DNA): TGTGCCAGCTCACCACTTCAGGAGGCGATGAACACTGAAGCTTTCTTT.

This clone has more than one count but fewer than ten. CDR3 sequence reads: CASSSLAGGLTQYF. The CDR3 coding sequence is TGTGCCAGCAGTTCCTTAGCGGGAGGACTTACGCAGTATTTT. The rearrangement joins TRBV6-2 or TRBV6-3 to TRBJ2-3, with 10 bases aligning to TRBD2. This CDR3 is built from 14 residues. Germline V gene data show CDR1 as MNHEY and CDR2 as SVGEGT. Trimming at V came to 4 bases and at J to 8 bases, leaving 6 bases not matched to a gene.

This sequence joins TRBV27 and TRBJ1-1; D is ambiguous. This CDR3 comprises 14 residues. Trimming removed 8 bases from V and 4 bases from J, with 17 bases in between. Per germline, CDR1 MNHEY and CDR2 SMNVEV (reference sequence). The CDR3 region has the DNA TGTGCCAGCCTCGGGAGGATGGGGAGCACTGAAGCTTTCTTT. Protein: CASLGRMGSTEAFF.

This sequence joins TRBV19 and TRBJ2-7, with 11 bases identical to TRBD1. The CDR3 totals 14 residues. The V gene's germline CDR1 is LNHDA and CDR2 SQIVND (reference sequence). V shed 5 bases and J 3 bases; nucleotides not matched to a gene: 3. The CDR3, as DNA: TGTGCCAGTAGTCCGGGACAGGGGGTCTACGAGCAGTACTTC. Translated: CASSPGQGVYEQYF.

The chain has TRBV19 and TRBJ2-1; 8 bases align to TRBD1. Germline V lookup: CDR1 LNHDA, CDR2 SQIVND (reference sequence). The CDR3 is 14 amino acids. Trimming took 6 bases from V and 3 from J; bases not matched to a gene: 4. In DNA, the CDR3 is TGTGCCAGTAGCGACAGGGGAGTCTACAATGAGCAGTTCTTC. Translated: CASSDRGVYNEQFF.

The chain has TRBV4-1 and TRBJ1-1; possible D gene TRBD1, 5 bases. V was pared by 1 base and J by 1 base, with 10 bases between. Germline-derived CDR1 and CDR2 are MGHRA and YSYEKL. The CDR3 length is 15 residues. This CDR3 is CASSQAGTANTEAFF. CDR3 nucleotides: TGCGCCAGCAGCCAAGCCGGGACCGCGAACACTGAAGCTTTCTTT.

V usage is TRBV5-1 and J usage is TRBJ1-5, with a tentative D call TRBD1 (5 bases). The V and J ends lost 0 bases and 4 bases respectively, with 8 bases between them. This CDR3 is built from 14 residues. CDR1 is SGHRS and CDR2 is YFSETQ in the germline V gene. The CDR3 loop reads CASSLAGGNQPQHF. CDR3 DNA sequence: TGCGCCAGCAGCTTGGCGGGGGGGAATCAGCCCCAGCATTTT.

The chain couples TRBV2 to TRBJ2-7; perhaps D is TRBD1 or TRBD2 (7 bases each). CDR1 SNHLY and CDR2 FYNNEI come from the germline V gene. With 7 bases removed from V and 4 bases from J, the gap between germline ends came to 17 bases. The CDR3 totals 14 residues. The CDR3, as DNA: TGTGCCAGCACCAGGGGGGGCATTGGGTACGAGCAGTACTTC. It translates to CASTRGGIGYEQYF.

The chain has TRBV6-2 or TRBV6-3 and TRBJ1-6; the D gene is possibly TRBD1 (6 bases). Germline values: CDR1 MNHEY, CDR2 SVGEGT. With 5 bases removed from V and 13 bases from J, the gap between germline ends came to 18 bases. The CDR3 runs to 14 residues. The CDR3 is CASSLGQSRSPLHF. DNA of the CDR3: TGTGCCAGCAGTCTCGGACAGAGCCGCAGTCCCCTCCACTTT.

V and J are TRBV28 and TRBJ1-2, with D perhaps matching TRBD1 (5 bases). The germline V gene has CDR1 MDHEN and CDR2 SYDVKM. The CDR3 has 16 amino acids. Trimming left V 4 bases short and J 8 bases short, with 23 bases between. The DNA of the CDR3 is TGTGCCAGCAGTTCCCCCCGAGGGACCCCCGCCGAAGGCTACACCTTC. Its protein is CASSSPRGTPAEGYTF.

The chain has TRBV27 and TRBJ2-3; maybe TRBD2 (5 bases). The V end was cut by 3 bases, the J end by 3 bases, with 16 bases between. This CDR3 has 16 amino acids. CDR1 MNHEY and CDR2 SMNVEV come from the germline V gene (reference sequence). The CDR3 DNA is TGTGCCAGCAGTTTGGTCCGTCGTCGGGGAACAGATACGCAGTATTTT. Translated: CASSLVRRRGTDTQYF.